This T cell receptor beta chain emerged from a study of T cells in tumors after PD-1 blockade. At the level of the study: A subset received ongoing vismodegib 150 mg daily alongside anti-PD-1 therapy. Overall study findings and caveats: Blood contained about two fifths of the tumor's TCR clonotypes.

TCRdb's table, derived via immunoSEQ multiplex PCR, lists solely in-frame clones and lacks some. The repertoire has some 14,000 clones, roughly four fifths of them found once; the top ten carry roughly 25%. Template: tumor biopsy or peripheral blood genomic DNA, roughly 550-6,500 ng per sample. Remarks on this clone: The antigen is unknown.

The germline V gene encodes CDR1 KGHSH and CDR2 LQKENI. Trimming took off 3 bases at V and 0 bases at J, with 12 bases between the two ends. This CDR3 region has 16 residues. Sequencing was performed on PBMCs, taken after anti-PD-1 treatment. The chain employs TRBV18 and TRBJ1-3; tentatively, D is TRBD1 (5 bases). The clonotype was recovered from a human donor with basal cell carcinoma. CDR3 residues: CASSPGRVFSGNTIYF. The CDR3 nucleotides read TGTGCCAGCTCACCGGGACGGGTCTTCTCTGGAAACACCATATATTTT.